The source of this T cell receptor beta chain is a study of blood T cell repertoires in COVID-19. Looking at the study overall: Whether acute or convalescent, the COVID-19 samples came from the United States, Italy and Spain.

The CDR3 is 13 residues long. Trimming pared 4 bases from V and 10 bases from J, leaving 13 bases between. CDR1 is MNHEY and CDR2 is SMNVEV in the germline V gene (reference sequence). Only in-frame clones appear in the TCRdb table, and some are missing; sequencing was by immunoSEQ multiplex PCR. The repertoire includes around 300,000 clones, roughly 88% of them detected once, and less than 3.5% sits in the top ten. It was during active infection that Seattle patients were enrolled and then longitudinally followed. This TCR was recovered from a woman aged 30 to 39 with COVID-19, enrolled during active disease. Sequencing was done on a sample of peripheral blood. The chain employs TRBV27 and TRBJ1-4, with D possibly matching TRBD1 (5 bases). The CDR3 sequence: CASSSPGRGKLFF. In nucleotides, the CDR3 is TGTGCCAGCAGTTCCCCGGGGAGGGGAAAACTGTTTTTT.